This TCR beta chain comes out of a study of T cells in Graves' hyperthyroidism and ophthalmopathy. The trim removed 3 bases at V and 2 bases at J, leaving 11 bases unmatched. The CDR3 consists of 16 residues. Germline lookup yields CDR1 SGHRS and CDR2 YFSETQ. The CDR3 regions of TCR beta were amplified from RNA transcripts. HTBI primers were used for first-round RT-PCR of the TCR CDR3. MiXCR was run by TCRdb on the multiplex PCR reads, yielding one entry per CDR3 protein. The table shows some 650,000 distinct CDR3 sequences, with about a sixth occurring only once. The sample was blood. The sequence was obtained from a woman between 40 and 55 years old with Graves' ophthalmopathy. The chain employs TRBV5-1 and TRBJ2-7; TRBD1 aligns across 7 bases. The CDR3 DNA is TGCGCCAGCAGCTGGCCCCGGGACAGCTTAACCTACGAGCAGTACTTC. Amino acid sequence: CASSWPRDSLTYEQYF. Filled out from reference TRBV5-1 and TRBJ2-7, the complete variable domain reads KAGVTQTPRYLIKTRGQQVTLSCSPISGHRSVSWYQQTPGQGLQFLFEYFSETQRNKGNFPGRFSGRQFSNSRSEMNVSTLELGDSALYLCASSWPRDSLTYEQYFGPGTRLTVT.